These 6 T cell receptor beta chains originate from one sample sequenced in a study of molecular identifiers for immune sequencing clone quantification. TCRdb itself ran the PCR reads through MiXCR, one entry per CDR3 protein. This repertoire shows a few hundred thousand distinct CDR3 sequences, around 25% found once; its top ten account for around 0.76%. Material for sequencing was naive CD8+ T cells from blood, with Jurkat cell RNA spiked in. Sample subset: FACS-sorted CD8+CD4-CCR7+CD45RA+ naive T cells. All receptors come from a human donor in good health. Some libraries in this study had Jurkat cell RNA spiked in.

The chain employs TRBV7-2 and TRBJ1-2; D possibly corresponds to TRBD1 (5 bases). This CDR3 is 11 amino acids long. V lost 0 bases to trimming and J lost 11 bases, with 7 bases between them. The germline CDR1 and CDR2 sequences are SGHTA and FQGNSA. CDR3 coding DNA: TGTGCCAGCAGCTTAGCGACAGCTTACACCTTC. Its protein is CASSLATAYTF.

This clonotype has at least ten counts. The chain recombines TRBV4-1 with TRBJ2-1, with 8 bases that match TRBD1. Germline CDR1 and CDR2: MGHRA and YSYEKL. The CDR3 sequence is 16 residues long. J was trimmed by 1 base and V by 0 bases; bases with no gene match: 2. Here the CDR3 DNA reads TGCGCCAGCAGCCAAGATGACAGGGGATCCTACAATGAGCAGTTCTTC. Translation gives CASSQDDRGSYNEQFF.

This clonotype was detected only a few times. The chain is built from TRBV7-9 and TRBJ2-7; possibly TRBD1 for D (6 bases). CDR3 length: 15 amino acids. The germline V gene encodes CDR1 SEHNR and CDR2 FQNEAQ (reference sequence). Between the trimmed V and J ends, which lost 5 bases and 3 bases, there was a span of 17 bases. CDR3 sequence reads: CASSPRDTDFYEQYF. DNA of the CDR3: TGTGCCAGCAGCCCCCGGGACACCGACTTCTACGAGCAGTACTTC.

V usage is TRBV6-5 and J usage is TRBJ2-1, with TRBD1 as a possible D gene (7 bases). CDR3 length equals 19 residues. Germline V CDR1 and CDR2: MNHEY, SVGAGI. V was pared by 0 bases and J by 10 bases, with 28 bases between. The CDR3 coding sequence is TGTGCCAGCAGTTACTCGAAGGGGTCGGGCAGGGGGGTAGGAGGAGAGCAGTTCTTC. Its translation is CASSYSKGSGRGVGGEQFF.

This clonotype came up a few times. The V gene is TRBV4-3, the J gene TRBJ2-2; D is unclear. CDR3 size: 15 residues. V was shortened by 1 base and J by 8 bases, with 14 bases between the two germline ends. The germline CDR1 and CDR2 sequences are LGHNA and YSLEER. CDR3 in amino acids: CASSQGYLLPGELFF. The CDR3 DNA follows: TGCGCCAGCAGCCAAGGGTACCTCCTACCGGGGGAGCTGTTTTTT.

On this clonotype: A much larger clone differs by one base, so this may be a read error. This chain joins TRBV2 and TRBJ1-5; no definite D call. The CDR3 sequence is 13 residues long. Germline CDR1 and CDR2: SNHLY and FYNNEI. CDR3 sequence (DNA): TGTGCCAGCAGTGAACTGGGAAATCAGCCCCGGCATTTT. Amino acid sequence: CASSELGNQPRHF. The full variable domain, in which reference TRBV2 and TRBJ1-5 provide the parts outside the CDR3, is EPEVTQTPSHQVTQMGQEVILRCVPISNHLYFYWYRQILGQKVEFLVSFYNNEISEKSEIFDDQFSVERPDGSNFTLKIRSTKLEDSAMYFCASSELGNQPRHFGDGTRLSIL.